This T cell receptor (beta chain) was obtained from a study of response to subunit inactivated influenza vaccine (dated by TCRdb to about 2018). About the full investigation: Deep quantitative T cell receptor repertoire profiling was used in the study to track responses to a trivalent subunit inactivated influenza vaccine.

Receptor amplification or capture employed RT-PCR. The instrument given in TCRdb is Illumina HiSeq 2500. TCRdb's own reprocessing of the public reads used fastp at Q25 and MiXCR and kept productive beta chains. CDR3 protein sequences are deduplicated, and each keeps its most common genes and DNA. For this sample there are about 610,000 distinct CDR3 sequences; around 15% appear just once. The top ten constitute roughly 10% of the sample. Results the study describes overall, beyond this receptor: It was suggested by the authors that each seasonal influenza vaccination may recruit only a limited number of new T cells.

This clonotype has a count of ten or more. Its antigen is not yet known. Base qualities are not recorded, but no much larger clone differs from it by a single base. This sample comprised PBMCs from blood, obtained about 13 days after vaccination. The clonotype originates from a man aged 50 to 59 who received an inactivated influenza vaccine. Donor details come from another sample of the same person, matched by shared clones.

The DNA is TGTGCCAGCAGTTTAGAATTATATGGCTACACCTTC. It is translated as CASSLELYGYTF. The rearrangement joined TRBV12-3 or TRBV12-4 to TRBJ1-2, with no D gene named confidently. Trimming takes 1 base from V and 5 bases from J, and the germline ends sit 5 bases apart. The cysteine opens and the phenylalanine closes a CDR3 of 12 amino acids. Just the 36-base CDR3 DNA is kept, in frame starting at base 1.